This is a list of T cell receptor beta chains from one sample in a study of T cell responses to AZD1222 COVID-19 vaccine. Clones were read by immunoSEQ multiplex PCR, and TCRdb kept only the in-frame ones, dropping some. The sample lists about 210,000 clones, 90% to 95% occurring once. The starting material was peripheral blood, obtained 28 days after the second dose of the MenACWY control vaccine. These receptors were obtained from an adult who received the MenACWY meningococcal vaccine as a control. CDR3s include the opening cysteine and the closing phenylalanine or tryptophan. D genes are given only for firm matches. Size tells how often a clone was seen (once, few, many) or the class of an expanded clone, and some rows leave it out.

j_gene,d_gene,v_gene,abundance,CDR3aa,CDR3nt
TRBJ2-3,TRBD2,TRBV4-1,NA,CASSQDPQGLAGTGTDTQYF,TGCGCCAGCAGCCAAGATCCCCAGGGACTAGCGGGGACGGGCACAGATACGCAGTATTTT
TRBJ2-3,NA,TRBV27,NA,CASKFVGADTQYF,TGTGCCAGCAAGTTCGTGGGAGCAGATACGCAGTATTTT
TRBJ2-3,TRBD1,TRBV6-5,NA,CASRPGQGLADTQYF,TGTGCCAGCCGTCCAGGACAGGGGCTTGCTGATACGCAGTATTTT
TRBJ1-4,NA,TRBV30,NA,CAWSSGPTNEKLFF,TGTGCCTGGAGTTCAGGGCCAACTAATGAAAAACTGTTTTTT
TRBJ2-3,NA,TRBV7-8,few,CASSSTPQGPSTDTQYF,TGTGCCAGCAGCTCGACTCCGCAGGGGCCCAGCACAGATACGCAGTATTTT
TRBJ1-4,NA,TRBV7-9,NA,CASATGPGGEKLFF,TGTGCCAGCGCCACAGGTCCGGGAGGTGAAAAACTGTTTTTT
TRBJ1-5,TRBD1,TRBV28,once,CASSFAQGVYQPQHF,TGTGCCAGCAGTTTCGCACAGGGGGTCTATCAGCCCCAGCATTTT
TRBJ1-5,NA,TRBV10-3,NA,CAITGGSNQPQHF,TGTGCCATCACTGGGGGCAGCAATCAGCCCCAGCATTTT
TRBJ2-3,TRBD1,TRBV6-5,NA,CASGPGTGRTDTQYF,TGTGCCAGCGGTCCAGGGACAGGTCGCACAGATACGCAGTATTTT
TRBJ2-1,NA,TRBV2,NA,CASRGHEQFF,TGTGCCAGCAGGGGCCATGAGCAGTTCTTC
TRBJ1-5,NA,TRBV19,NA,CASTIRLGGANQPQHF,TGTGCCAGTACCATACGATTGGGGGGTGCCAATCAGCCCCAGCATTTT